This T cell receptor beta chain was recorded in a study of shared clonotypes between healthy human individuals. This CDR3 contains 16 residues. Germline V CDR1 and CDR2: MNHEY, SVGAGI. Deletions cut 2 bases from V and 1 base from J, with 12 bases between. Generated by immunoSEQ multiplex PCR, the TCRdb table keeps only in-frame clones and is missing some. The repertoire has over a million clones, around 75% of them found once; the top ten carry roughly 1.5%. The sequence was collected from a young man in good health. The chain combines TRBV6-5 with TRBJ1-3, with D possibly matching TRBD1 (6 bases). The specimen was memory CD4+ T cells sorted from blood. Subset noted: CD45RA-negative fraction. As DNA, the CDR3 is TGTGCCAGCAGTTACGGGCGCAGGGGTTCTGGAAACACCATATATTTT. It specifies CASSYGRRGSGNTIYF.